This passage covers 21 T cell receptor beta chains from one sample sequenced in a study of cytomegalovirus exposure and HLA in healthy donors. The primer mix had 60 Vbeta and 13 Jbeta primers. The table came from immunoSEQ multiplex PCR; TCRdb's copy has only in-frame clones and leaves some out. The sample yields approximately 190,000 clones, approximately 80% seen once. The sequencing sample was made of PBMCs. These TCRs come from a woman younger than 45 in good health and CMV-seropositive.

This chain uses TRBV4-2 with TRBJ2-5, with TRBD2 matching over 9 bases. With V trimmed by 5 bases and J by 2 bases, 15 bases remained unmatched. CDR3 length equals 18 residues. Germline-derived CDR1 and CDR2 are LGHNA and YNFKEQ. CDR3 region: CASSSRGSGGPLQETQYF. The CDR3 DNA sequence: TGTGCCAGCAGCTCCCGGGGGAGCGGGGGGCCACTTCAAGAGACCCAGTACTTC.

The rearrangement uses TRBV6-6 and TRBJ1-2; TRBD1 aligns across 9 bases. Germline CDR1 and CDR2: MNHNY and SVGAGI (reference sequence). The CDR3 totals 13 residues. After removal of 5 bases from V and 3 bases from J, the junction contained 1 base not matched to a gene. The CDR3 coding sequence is TGTGCCAGCAGTAACAGGGGGCACTATGGCTACACCTTC. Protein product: CASSNRGHYGYTF.

CDR3 nucleotides: TGTGCCAGCAGCCCTGGGACAGGGTACGAGACCCAGTACTTC. Amino acids: CASSPGTGYETQYF. The rearrangement joins TRBV7-2 to TRBJ2-5, with 9 bases that match TRBD1. This CDR3 region has 14 residues. CDR1 is SGHTA and CDR2 is FQGNSA in the germline V gene. V dropped 5 bases and J dropped 5; count of bases not matched to a gene: 6.

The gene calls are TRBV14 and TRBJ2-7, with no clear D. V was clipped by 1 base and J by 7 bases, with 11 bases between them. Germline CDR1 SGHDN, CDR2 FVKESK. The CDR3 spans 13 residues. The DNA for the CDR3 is TGTGCCAGCAGCCAAGTAAGAGTTGAGGAGCAGTACTTC. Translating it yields CASSQVRVEEQYF.

The CDR3 here is CATSLEGENSPLHF. As DNA, the CDR3 is TGTGCCACCTCTCTTGAGGGTGAAAATTCACCCCTCCACTTT. The chain is built from TRBV7-9 and TRBJ1-6; D is ambiguous. V was trimmed by 10 bases and J by 7 bases, leaving 17 bases between them. Germline V gene data show CDR1 as SEHNR and CDR2 as FQNEAQ (reference sequence). The CDR3 runs to 14 residues.

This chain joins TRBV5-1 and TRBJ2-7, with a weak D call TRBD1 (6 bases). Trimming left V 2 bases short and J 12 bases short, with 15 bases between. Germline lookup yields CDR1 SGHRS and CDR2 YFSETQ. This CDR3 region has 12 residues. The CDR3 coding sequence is TGCGCCAGCAGCTTAGGTTCGGGACACCCGTACTTC. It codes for CASSLGSGHPYF.

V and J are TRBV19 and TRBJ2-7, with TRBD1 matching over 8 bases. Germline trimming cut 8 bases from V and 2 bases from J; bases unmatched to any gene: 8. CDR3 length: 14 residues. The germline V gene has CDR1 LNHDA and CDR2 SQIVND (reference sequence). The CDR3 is CASRGTGATYEQYF. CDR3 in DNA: TGTGCCAGTCGGGGGACAGGCGCTACCTACGAGCAGTACTTC.

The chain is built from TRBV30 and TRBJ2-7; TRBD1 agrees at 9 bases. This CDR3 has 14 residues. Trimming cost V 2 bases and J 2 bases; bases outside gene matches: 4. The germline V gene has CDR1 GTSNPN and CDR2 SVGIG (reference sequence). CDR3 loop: CAWSLGQGTYEQYF. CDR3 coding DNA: TGTGCCTGGAGTCTCGGACAGGGGACCTACGAGCAGTACTTC.

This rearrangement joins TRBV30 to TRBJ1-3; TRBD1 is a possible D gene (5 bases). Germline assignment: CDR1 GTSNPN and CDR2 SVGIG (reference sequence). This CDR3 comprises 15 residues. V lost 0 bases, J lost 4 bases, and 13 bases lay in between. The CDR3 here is CAWSVRTRGGNTIYF. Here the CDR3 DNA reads TGTGCCTGGAGTGTAAGGACTAGGGGAGGAAACACCATATATTTT.

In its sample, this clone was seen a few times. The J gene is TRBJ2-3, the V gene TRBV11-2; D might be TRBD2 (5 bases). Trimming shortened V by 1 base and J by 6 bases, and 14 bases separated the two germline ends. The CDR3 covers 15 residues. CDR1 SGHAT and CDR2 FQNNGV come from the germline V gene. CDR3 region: CASSLVGLASDTQYF. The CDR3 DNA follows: TGTGCCAGCAGCTTAGTTGGGCTAGCATCCGATACGCAGTATTTT.

The CDR3 DNA follows: TGTGCCAGCAGTATGACAGGGTATAGCAGCTACACCTTC. As protein: CASSMTGYSSYTF. The chain is built from TRBV27 and TRBJ1-2; 7 bases are shared with TRBD1. Germline-derived CDR1 and CDR2 are MNHEY and SMNVEV (reference sequence). This CDR3 has 13 residues. J was trimmed by 9 bases and V by 5 bases; bases with no gene match: 9.

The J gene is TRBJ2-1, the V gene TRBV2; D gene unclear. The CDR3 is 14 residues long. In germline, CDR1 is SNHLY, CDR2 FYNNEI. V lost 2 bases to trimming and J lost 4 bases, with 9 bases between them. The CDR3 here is CASSEIASYNEQFF. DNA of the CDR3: TGTGCCAGCAGTGAAATCGCGAGTTACAATGAGCAGTTCTTC.

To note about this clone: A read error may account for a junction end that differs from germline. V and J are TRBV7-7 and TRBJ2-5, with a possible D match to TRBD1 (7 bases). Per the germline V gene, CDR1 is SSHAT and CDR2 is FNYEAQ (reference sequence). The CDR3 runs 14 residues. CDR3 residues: CASSSAGQQETQYF. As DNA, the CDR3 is TGTGCTAGCAGCTCTGCGGGACAGCAAGAGACCCAGTACTTC.

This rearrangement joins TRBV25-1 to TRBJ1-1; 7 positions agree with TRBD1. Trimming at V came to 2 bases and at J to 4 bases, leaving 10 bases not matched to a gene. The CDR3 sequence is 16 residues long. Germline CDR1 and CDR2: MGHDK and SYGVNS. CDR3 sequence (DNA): TGTGCCAGCAGTGAACAGGGGGAAGGCGTTACCACTGAAGCTTTCTTT. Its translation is CASSEQGEGVTTEAFF.

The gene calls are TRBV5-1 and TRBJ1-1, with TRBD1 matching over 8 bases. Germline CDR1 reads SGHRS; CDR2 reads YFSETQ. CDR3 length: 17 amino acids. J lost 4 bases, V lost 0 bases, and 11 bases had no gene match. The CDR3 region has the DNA TGCGCCAGCAGCTTGGGGGGGGCAGGGGGCCTACGCACTGAAGCTTTCTTT. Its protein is CASSLGGAGGLRTEAFF.

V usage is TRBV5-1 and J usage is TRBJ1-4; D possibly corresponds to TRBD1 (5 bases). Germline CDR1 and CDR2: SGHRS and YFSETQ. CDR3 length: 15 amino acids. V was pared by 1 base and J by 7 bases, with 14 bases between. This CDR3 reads CASSLLGTGGEKLFF. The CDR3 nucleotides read TGCGCCAGCAGCTTGTTAGGGACCGGGGGTGAAAAACTGTTTTTT. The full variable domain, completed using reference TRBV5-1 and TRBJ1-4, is KAGVTQTPRYLIKTRGQQVTLSCSPISGHRSVSWYQQTPGQGLQFLFEYFSETQRNKGNFPGRFSGRQFSNSRSEMNVSTLELGDSALYLCASSLLGTGGEKLFFGSGTQLSVL.

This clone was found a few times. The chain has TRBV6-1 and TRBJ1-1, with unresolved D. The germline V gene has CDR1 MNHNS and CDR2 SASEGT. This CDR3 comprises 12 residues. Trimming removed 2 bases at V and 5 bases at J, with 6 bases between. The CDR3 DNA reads TGTGCCAGCAGTGAAAGAGTAACTGAAGCTTTCTTT. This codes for CASSERVTEAFF.

The CDR3 here is CATGMTNEKLFF. The CDR3 DNA is TGTGCCACAGGGATGACTAATGAAAAACTGTTTTTT. The chain joins TRBV6-5 to TRBJ1-4; a weak D match, TRBD1 (5 bases). Looked up from germline, CDR1 is MNHEY and CDR2 is SVGAGI. Trimming removed 10 bases at V and 2 bases at J, with 8 bases between. The CDR3 contains 12 residues.

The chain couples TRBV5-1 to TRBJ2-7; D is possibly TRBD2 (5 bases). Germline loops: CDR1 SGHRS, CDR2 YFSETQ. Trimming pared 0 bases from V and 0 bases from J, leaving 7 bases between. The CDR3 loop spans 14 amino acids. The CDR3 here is CASSLGGISYEQYF. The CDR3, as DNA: TGCGCCAGCAGCTTGGGAGGGATCTCCTACGAGCAGTACTTC. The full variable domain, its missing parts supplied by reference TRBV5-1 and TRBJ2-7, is KAGVTQTPRYLIKTRGQQVTLSCSPISGHRSVSWYQQTPGQGLQFLFEYFSETQRNKGNFPGRFSGRQFSNSRSEMNVSTLELGDSALYLCASSLGGISYEQYFGPGTRLTVT.

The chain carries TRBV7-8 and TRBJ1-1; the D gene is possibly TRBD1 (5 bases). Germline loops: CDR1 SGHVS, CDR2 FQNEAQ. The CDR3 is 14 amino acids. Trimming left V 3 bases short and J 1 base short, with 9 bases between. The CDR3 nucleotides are TGTGCCAGCAGCTTTGGGGGGAGGAACACTGAAGCTTTCTTT. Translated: CASSFGGRNTEAFF.

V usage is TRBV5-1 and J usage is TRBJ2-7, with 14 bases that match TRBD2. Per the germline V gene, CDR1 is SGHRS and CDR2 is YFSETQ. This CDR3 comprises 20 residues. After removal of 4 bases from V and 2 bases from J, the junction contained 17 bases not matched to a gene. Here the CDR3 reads CASSLGPGATSGGAPYEQYF. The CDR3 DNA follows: TGCGCCAGCAGCCTGGGCCCCGGGGCGACTAGCGGGGGGGCCCCCTACGAGCAGTACTTC.